The 10 T cell receptor beta chains given below trace back to one sample, sequenced in a study of T cell changes during pregnancy in multiple sclerosis. Profiling relied on immunoSEQ multiplex PCR, and the TCRdb table lists in-frame clones only, not all of them. Of about 40,000 clones listed, 80% to 90% are singletons. Sequences were derived from peripheral blood, sampled in the first trimester of pregnancy. These receptors all stem from a female donor in good health, enrolled as a control in a pregnancy study.

The rearrangement uses TRBV5-5 and TRBJ1-3, with 8 positions matching TRBD1. CDR1 is SGHKS, CDR2 YYEKEE, per germline (reference sequence). The CDR3 has 15 residues. V was pared by 4 bases and J by 4 bases, with 7 bases of the junction left unmatched. CDR3 sequence (DNA): TGTGCCAGCAGCGCAGGGGGCGAGAGAGGAAACACCATATATTTT. It specifies CASSAGGERGNTIYF.

V usage is TRBV9 and J usage is TRBJ2-7; 7 nucleotides align to TRBD2. Unmatched junction bases numbered 16, after V lost 4 bases and J lost 3 bases. The length of the CDR3 is 17 residues. Germline loops: CDR1 SGDLS, CDR2 YYNGEE. This CDR3 reads CASSSPRAGATLYEQYF. The CDR3 DNA sequence: TGTGCCAGCAGCTCCCCTAGGGCGGGAGCTACCCTCTACGAGCAGTACTTC.

This rearrangement joins TRBV19 to TRBJ2-5; 7 nucleotides match TRBD1. V lost 3 bases to trimming and J lost 2 bases; unmatched junction nucleotides: 6. Germline V gene data show CDR1 as LNHDA and CDR2 as SQIVND (reference sequence). The CDR3 runs to 15 residues. The CDR3 loop is CASSMNGQVQETQYF. For the CDR3, the DNA is TGTGCCAGTAGTATGAACGGACAGGTTCAAGAGACCCAGTACTTC.

V usage is TRBV4-2 and J usage is TRBJ2-2, with 12 bases aligning to TRBD1. This CDR3 spans 17 amino acids. V lost 4 bases and J lost 6; bases outside the gene matches: 9. CDR1 and CDR2 from the germline V gene are LGHNA and YNFKEQ. CDR3 DNA sequence: TGTGCCAGCAGCCGACAACCGGGACAGGGGGCCGCCGGGGAGCTGTTTTTT. Translated: CASSRQPGQGAAGELFF.

The V gene is TRBV30, the J gene TRBJ2-3, with a tentative D call TRBD2 (6 bases). There are 15 residues in the CDR3. Per germline, CDR1 GTSNPN and CDR2 SVGIG (reference sequence). The V and J ends lost 0 bases and 0 bases respectively, with 10 bases between them. DNA for the CDR3: TGTGCCTGGAGTGTATTCGGGGGTAGCACAGATACGCAGTATTTT. Translation: CAWSVFGGSTDTQYF. The whole variable domain, remainder taken from reference TRBV30 and TRBJ2-3, is SQTIHQWPATLVQPVGSPLSLECTVEGTSNPNLYWYRQAAGRGLQLLFYSVGIGQISSEVPQNLSASRPQDRQFILSSKKLLLSDSGFYLCAWSVFGGSTDTQYFGPGTRLTVL.

This clone was counted once. The chain uses TRBV7-2 and TRBJ2-5, with a tentative D call TRBD1 (5 bases). CDR1 and CDR2 from the germline V gene are SGHTA and FQGNSA. This CDR3 comprises 14 residues. V lost 4 bases to trimming and J lost 4 bases, with 13 bases between them. CDR3 sequence reads: CASSWNPGSETQYF. The CDR3 DNA sequence: TGTGCCAGCAGCTGGAACCCAGGGTCAGAGACCCAGTACTTC.

This clone was picked up one time. The chain's CDR3 is CASSPGGLSSYNEQFF. DNA of the CDR3: TGTGCCAGCAGCCCTGGGGGCTTGAGCTCCTACAATGAGCAGTTCTTC. The chain has TRBV9 and TRBJ2-1, with D perhaps matching TRBD1 (6 bases). V lost 4 bases, J lost 0 bases, and 14 bases lay in between. Germline V gives CDR1 SGDLS, CDR2 YYNGEE. This CDR3 contains 16 residues.

The J gene is TRBJ1-5, the V gene TRBV7-3, with D unclear. Trimming stripped 5 bases from V and 6 bases from J, with 8 bases between. From germline, CDR1 is SGHTA and CDR2 FQGTGA. The CDR3 has 12 amino acids. The CDR3 nucleotides are TGTGCCAGCAGCCTCCCCGGTCAGCCCCAGCATTTT. Translation gives CASSLPGQPQHF.

This chain joins TRBV2 and TRBJ1-1; tentative D call: TRBD1 (5 bases). The CDR3 consists of 15 residues. Trimming pared 7 bases from V and 0 bases from J, leaving 15 bases between. From germline, CDR1 is SNHLY and CDR2 FYNNEI. The CDR3 DNA reads TGTGCCAGCAACCTGGGGCACTTTATGAACACTGAAGCTTTCTTT. This gives the protein CASNLGHFMNTEAFF.

The V and J genes are TRBV21-1 and TRBJ2-4; no DNA check was done on the table's D call, TRBD2. TRBV21-1 is termed a pseudogene. The CDR3 extends over 15 amino acids. The CDR3 region is CASSKAPGTSNIQYF. In DNA, the CDR3 is TGTGCCAGCAGCAAAGCCCCCGGGACTTCGAACATTCAGTACTTC.